The 22 T cell receptor beta chains below come from one sample, sequenced in a study of tissue T cells after allogeneic stem cell transplantation. Indicated time point: mouse harvest day 7 after allogeneic transplant. Each mouse received 10^7 T-cell-depleted marrow cells plus 10^6 splenic CD5+ T cells by tail vein. Some clones are missing from TCRdb's copy, which holds only in-frame ones; the method was immunoSEQ multiplex PCR. Of approximately 1,900 clones listed, about half were seen once; the top ten hold approximately 25%. The sequencing input was spleen. These receptors were taken from a female BALB/c mouse given C57BL/6 T cells with graft-versus-host disease after an allogeneic hematopoietic cell transplant.

Remarks on this clone: Gene names are mouse gene names. The read terminates 1 residue ahead of where the CDR3 ends, so the germline J gene completes it. The rearrangement joins TRBV3 to TRBJ1-3; D is ambiguous. V was trimmed by 1 base and J by 0 bases, leaving 7 bases between them. This CDR3 has 15 residues. The germline V gene encodes CDR1 SNHLY and CDR2 FYNGKV (reference sequence). Partial CDR3 DNA: TGTGCCAGCAGCTTAGTGACAACTTCTGGAAATACGCTCTAT. Its translation is CASSLVTTSGNTLY. Given in full, the CDR3 is CASSLVTTSGNTLYF. Full variable domain (missing parts from reference TRBV3 and TRBJ1-3): GPKVLQIPSHQIIDMGQMVTLNCDPVSNHLYFYWYKQILGQQMEFLVNFYNGKVMEKSKLFKDQFSVERPDGSYFTLKIQPTALEDSAVYFCASSLVTTSGNTLYFGEGSRLIVV.

This clone was seen only once. Genes and germline are mouse. Coverage ceases 1 residue before the CDR3 finishes, and the germline J gene fills in the end. This chain links TRBV5 with TRBJ2-4; 9 nucleotides agree with TRBD2. V gave up 0 bases and J gave up 7 bases; unmatched junction bases: 8. Germline V gene lookup returns CDR1 LGHNA and CDR2 YNLKQL (reference sequence). The CDR3 loop spans 16 amino acids. CDR3 sequence: CASSQELGGGKDTLYF. The sequenced part of the CDR3 DNA is TGTGCCAGCAGCCAAGAACTGGGGGGCGGAAAGGACACCTTGTAC.

A word on this clone: Mouse germline and gene names are used. The CDR3 end falls 1 residue outside the read, so it is completed with the germline J gene. The chain carries TRBV13-3 and TRBJ2-2, with a weak D call TRBD2 (6 bases). This CDR3 is built from 14 residues. Germline lookup yields CDR1 NNHDY and CDR2 SYVADS. The germline V and J ends were trimmed by 3 bases and 4 bases, with 10 bases remaining between them. Incomplete CDR3 DNA: TGTGCCAGCAGTGCGCTGGGGACCACCGGGCAGCTCTAC. It specifies CASSALGTTGQLY. The full CDR3 protein reads CASSALGTTGQLYF. Variable domain in full (rest from reference TRBV13-3 and TRBJ2-2): EAAVTQSPRSKVAVTGGKVTLSCHQTNNHDYMYWYRQDTGHGLRLIHYSYVADSTEKGDIPDGYKASRPSQENFSLILELASLSQTAVYFCASSALGTTGQLYFGEGSKLTVL.

In the case of this clone: Gene names and germline match the mouse. The read finishes 1 residue shy of the CDR3 end, and the germline J gene is used to complete it. V is TRBV20 and J is TRBJ1-5, with 7 positions matching TRBD1. The CDR3 is made up of 13 amino acids. V lost 4 bases and J lost 4; bases outside the gene matches: 4. Germline values: CDR1 GFQATS, CDR2 STVNSAI. This chain's CDR3 is CGATGTVNQAPLF. CDR3 bases read: TGTGGTGCTACTGGGACAGTTAACCAGGCTCCGCTT.

Remarks on this clone: Mouse names are used for the genes. Read sequence stops 1 residue before the CDR3 end, and the germline J gene provides the missing end. V and J are TRBV26 and TRBJ2-7; D not certain. The CDR3 totals 12 residues. Germline CDR1 and CDR2: KGHPV and FQNQEV (reference sequence). Trimming took 3 bases from V and 4 from J, leaving 7 bases between them. The sequenced CDR3 bases are TGTGCCAGCAGTCTTGACAAATATGAACAGTAC. The encoded protein is CASSLDKYEQY. The whole CDR3 reads CASSLDKYEQYF.

Notes on this clone: Gene names are mouse gene names. The read stops 1 residue short of the end of the CDR3; the missing end is completed from the germline J gene. The chain has TRBV15 and TRBJ2-5; 11 bases are shared with TRBD2. V lost 6 bases and J lost 3; bases outside the gene matches: 8. From germline, CDR1 is SGHND and CDR2 FRSKSL. The CDR3 consists of 16 residues. This chain's CDR3 is CASSSGTGGRQDTQYF. Incomplete CDR3 DNA: TGTGCCAGCAGCTCCGGGACTGGGGGTAGGCAAGACACCCAGTAC.

By its share, this clone is large. Gene names denote mouse genes. The CDR3 extends 1 residue past the end of the read, so its final part is completed from the germline J gene. The chain employs TRBV3 and TRBJ1-2; the match to TRBD1 covers 10 bases. This CDR3 region has 15 residues. From germline, CDR1 is SNHLY and CDR2 FYNGKV (reference sequence). Trimming cost V 3 bases and J 2 bases; bases outside gene matches: 3. The CDR3 bases that were read are TGTGCCAGCAGCTTGACAGGGGGCGGGAACTCCGACTACACC. This sequence encodes CASSLTGGGNSDYT. In full, the CDR3 is CASSLTGGGNSDYTF.

Concerning this clone: Gene names follow the mouse nomenclature. The read gets to within 1 residue of the CDR3 end, and the germline J gene fills in the rest. The chain carries TRBV17 and TRBJ2-5; 10 nucleotides agree with TRBD2. There are 17 residues in the CDR3. The ends lost 0 bases at V and 4 bases at J; junction bases unmatched: 7. CDR1 and CDR2 from the germline V gene are MNHDT and YYDKIL. CDR3 region: CASSRDPVLGGEDTQYF. The CDR3 bases that were read are TGTGCTAGCAGTAGAGATCCGGTACTGGGGGGGGAAGACACCCAGTAC.

Worth noting for this clone: Gene names and germline refer to mouse. CDR3 sequence: CASSFGGGDNQAPLF. The DNA read from the CDR3 is TGTGCCAGCAGTTTTGGGGGAGGGGACAACCAGGCTCCGCTT. V is TRBV15 and J is TRBJ1-5, with TRBD1 as a possible D gene (5 bases). The CDR3 end is not reached by the read, which stops 1 residue before it; the germline J gene fills it in. The CDR3 has 15 amino acids. V was shortened by 3 bases and J by 2 bases, with 11 bases between the two germline ends. CDR1 is SGHND and CDR2 is FRSKSL in the germline V gene.

This clone is large in the sample. Gene names denote mouse genes. The read ends 1 residue shy of where the CDR3 ends; the end is completed using the germline J gene. The chain couples TRBV26 to TRBJ1-2, with 7 positions matching TRBD1. The CDR3 covers 13 residues. The germline V gene has CDR1 KGHPV and CDR2 FQNQEV (reference sequence). With V trimmed by 4 bases and J by 3 bases, 2 bases remained unmatched. CDR3 amino acids: CASSPDRDSDYTF. Incomplete CDR3 DNA: TGTGCCAGCAGTCCCGACAGGGACTCCGACTACACC. Full variable domain (outside the CDR3, taken from reference TRBV26 and TRBJ1-2): NSKVIQTPRYLVKGQGQKAKMRCIPEKGHPVVFWYQQNKNNEFKFLINFQNQEVLQQIDMTEKRFSAECPSNSPCSLEIQSSEAGDSALYLCASSPDRDSDYTFGSGTRLLVI.

Of note for this clone: The gene symbols are mouse symbols. With the read ending 1 residue before the CDR3 end, the germline J gene is used to fill in that end. V and J are TRBV15 and TRBJ2-2; a weak D match, TRBD1 (6 bases). The CDR3 sequence is 15 residues long. The germline V and J ends were trimmed by 3 bases and 0 bases, with 8 bases remaining between them. Germline V gives CDR1 SGHND, CDR2 FRSKSL. The CDR3 here is CASSLTGANTGQLYF. Partial CDR3 DNA: TGTGCCAGCAGTTTGACAGGAGCAAACACCGGGCAGCTCTAC.

Turning to this clone: Gene names are mouse gene names. The read ends 1 residue before the CDR3 terminus; that terminus is restored from the germline J gene. The chain links TRBV15 to TRBJ1-2; the match to TRBD1 covers 9 bases. The V and J ends lost 5 bases and 2 bases, in that order; junction bases with no gene match: 3. The germline V gene has CDR1 SGHND and CDR2 FRSKSL. The CDR3 length is 14 residues. The CDR3 spells CASSPGTGNSDYTF. The DNA read from the CDR3 is TGTGCCAGCAGTCCCGGGACAGGGAACTCCGACTACACC.

The sample holds a few counts of this clone. The genes are named according to mouse. Sequencing ends 1 residue short of the CDR3 end; the germline J gene provides the rest. The V gene is TRBV5, the J gene TRBJ2-1; no clear D. The CDR3 covers 14 residues. Germline CDR1 reads LGHNA; CDR2 reads YNLKQL (reference sequence). The ends were cut back, 0 bases at V and 1 base at J, with 4 bases in the middle. Incomplete CDR3 DNA: TGTGCCAGCAGCCAAGATCGGAACTATGCTGAGCAGTTC. It yields the protein CASSQDRNYAEQF. The entire CDR3 protein is CASSQDRNYAEQFF.

Points on this clone: The gene names here belong to mouse. The read ends 1 residue shy of where the CDR3 ends; the end is completed using the germline J gene. V usage is TRBV26 and J usage is TRBJ2-5, with D perhaps TRBD1 (5 bases). V was pared by 4 bases and J by 0 bases, with 8 bases between. CDR1 and CDR2 (germline): KGHPV, FQNQEV (reference sequence). CDR3 length: 14 amino acids. The CDR3 sequence: CASSPTVNQDTQYF. Partial CDR3 DNA: TGTGCCAGCAGTCCGACAGTTAACCAAGACACCCAGTAC.

Details on this clone: Gene and germline names: mouse. The CDR3 end lies 1 residue beyond the end of the read and is filled in from the germline J gene. This sequence joins TRBV20 and TRBJ2-4, with TRBD2 matching 10 bases. Germline CDR1 reads GFQATS; CDR2 reads STVNSAI. Trimming removed 0 bases from V and 8 bases from J; junction bases left unmatched: 8. This CDR3 is built from 15 residues. This CDR3 reads CGARDRLGGRSTLYF. CDR3 bases read: TGTGGTGCTAGGGATCGGCTGGGGGGGCGCTCCACCTTGTAC.

Concerning this clone: The genes and germline here are from mouse. With the read ending 1 residue before the CDR3 end, the germline J gene is used to fill in that end. This chain joins TRBV5 and TRBJ1-3; the D is unclear. V was cut by 0 bases and J by 2 bases, with 8 bases left in between. This CDR3 spans 15 amino acids. The germline gives CDR1 LGHNA, CDR2 YNLKQL (reference sequence). The part of the CDR3 DNA that was read is TGTGCCAGCAGCCAAGATCGAACACCTGGAAATACGCTCTAT. Translation gives CASSQDRTPGNTLY. In full, the CDR3 is CASSQDRTPGNTLYF.

Remarks on this clone: The gene symbols are mouse symbols. Sequencing ends 1 residue short of the CDR3 end; the germline J gene provides the rest. The chain links TRBV16 to TRBJ1-1; no firm D call. Germline loops: CDR1 SGHSA, CDR2 FRNQAP. V was pared by 0 bases and J by 1 base, with 3 bases between. The CDR3 has 13 residues. The part of the CDR3 DNA that was read is TGTGCAAGCAGCTTAGAGGGAAACACAGAAGTCTTC. Translation gives CASSLEGNTEVF. The full CDR3 protein reads CASSLEGNTEVFF.

For this clone: Germline and genes here are mouse. The CDR3 extends 1 residue past the end of the read, so its final part is completed from the germline J gene. V gene TRBV20 combines with J gene TRBJ2-5, with 9 bases matching TRBD1. CDR3 size: 14 residues. The V segment lost 0 bases and the J segment 4 bases; nucleotides outside the gene matches: 2. Per the germline V gene, CDR1 is GFQATS and CDR2 is STVNSAI. CDR3 protein: CGARDWDREDTQYF. The DNA read from the CDR3 is TGTGGTGCTAGGGATTGGGACAGGGAAGACACCCAGTAC.

Concerning this clone itself: The genes are named according to mouse. The read comes to an end 1 residue before the CDR3 does, leaving the germline J gene to fill in the end. V gene TRBV16 combines with J gene TRBJ2-5, with D possibly being TRBD1 or TRBD2 (5 bases each). Germline V lookup: CDR1 SGHSA, CDR2 FRNQAP. This CDR3 is 13 amino acids long. V was pared by 6 bases and J by 3 bases, with 10 bases between. CDR3: CASRWGGQDTQYF. Partial CDR3 DNA: TGTGCAAGCAGATGGGGCGGACAAGACACCCAGTAC.

This clone was counted between two and nine times. The listed genes are named as in mouse. The CDR3 goes on 1 residue after the read ends, and that part is filled in from the germline J gene. The chain is built from TRBV15 and TRBJ1-3; no clear D gene. CDR1 is SGHND and CDR2 is FRSKSL in the germline V gene. The ends were cut back, 6 bases at V and 0 bases at J, with 6 bases in the middle. This CDR3 is built from 13 residues. The CDR3 bases that were read are TGTGCCAGCAGCCAGAATTCTGGAAATACGCTCTAT. It specifies CASSQNSGNTLY. The full CDR3 sequence reads CASSQNSGNTLYF.

As regards this clone: Gene names and germline refer to mouse. The sequenced part of the CDR3 DNA is TGTGCCAGCAGCCGGGACTGGGTCTATGAACAGTAC. This codes for CASSRDWVYEQY. The whole CDR3 sequence reads CASSRDWVYEQYF. The rearrangement links TRBV4 to TRBJ2-7; 9 positions agree with TRBD2. Read coverage stops 1 residue before the CDR3 terminus; the germline J gene supplies the remainder. Trimming removed 5 bases from V and 3 bases from J; junction bases left unmatched: 2. Germline CDR1 is LGHDT and CDR2 is YNNKQL (reference sequence). This CDR3 spans 13 amino acids.

About this clone itself: Germline and genes: mouse. The CDR3 is cut off 1 residue early in the read; its end comes from the germline J gene. The J gene is TRBJ2-1, the V gene TRBV13-2, with 7 bases matching TRBD1. Trimming took 0 bases from V and 3 from J; bases not matched to a gene: 3. The CDR3 spans 15 residues. The germline V gene encodes CDR1 NNHNN and CDR2 SYGAGS (reference sequence). The DNA read from the CDR3 is TGTGCCAGCGGTGATGCCCCAGGGGGCTATGCTGAGCAGTTC. Translating gives CASGDAPGGYAEQF. The whole CDR3 protein reads CASGDAPGGYAEQFF.